This T cell receptor beta chain is drawn from a study of beta chain features in type 1 diabetes. Every bit of the isolated RNA underwent reverse transcription, so sequencing read expressed TCRB transcripts. Method: immunoSEQ multiplex PCR; TCRdb's copy keeps in-frame clones and lacks some. The sample has approximately 260,000 clones, approximately 20% seen once. Of note for this clone: Its antigen is unknown.

Findings of the study overall: Within each of all four CD4+ subsets, Type 1 diabetes patients had TCRB CDR3s that were moderately but significantly shorter.

The CDR3 length is 13 residues. V gave up 8 bases and J gave up 5 bases; unmatched junction bases: 8. Germline values: CDR1 MNHEY, CDR2 SVGAGI. This receptor was identified in a woman aged 35 to 49 with type 1 diabetes. The sample was naive CD4+ T cells from blood. The gene calls are TRBV6-5 and TRBJ2-7; 8 nucleotides agree with TRBD1. In DNA form, the CDR3 reads TGTGCCAGCTCCCGGACAGGGAGCGACGAGCAGTACTTC. Translated: CASSRTGSDEQYF.